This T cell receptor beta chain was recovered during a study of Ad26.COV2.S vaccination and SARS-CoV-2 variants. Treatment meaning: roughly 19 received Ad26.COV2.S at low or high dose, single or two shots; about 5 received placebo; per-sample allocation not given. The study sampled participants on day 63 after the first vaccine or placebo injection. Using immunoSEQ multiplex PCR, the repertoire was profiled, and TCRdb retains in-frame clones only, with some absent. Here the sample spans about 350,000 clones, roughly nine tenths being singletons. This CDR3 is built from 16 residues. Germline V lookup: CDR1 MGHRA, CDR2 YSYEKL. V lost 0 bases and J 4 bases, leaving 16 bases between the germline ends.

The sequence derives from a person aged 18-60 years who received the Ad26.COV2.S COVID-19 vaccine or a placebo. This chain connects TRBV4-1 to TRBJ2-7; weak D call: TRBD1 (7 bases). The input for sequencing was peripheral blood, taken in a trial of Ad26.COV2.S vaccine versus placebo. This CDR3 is CASSQDQGGMMYEQYF. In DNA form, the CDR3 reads TGCGCCAGCAGCCAAGATCAGGGGGGAATGATGTACGAGCAGTACTTC.